This TCR beta chain is from a study of blood T cells in healthy people across ages. Study-level background: Template switching retrieved approximately one barcoded beta molecule for each two T cells.

Trimming left V 1 base short and J 2 bases short, with 8 bases between. The CDR3 extends over 15 amino acids. Germline CDR1 reads KGHDR; CDR2 reads SFDVKD. Through a sample-barcoded 5' primer and a J-beta primer mix, a second PCR was run for roughly 6 to 11 cycles. No fewer than 2.5 million CDR3-containing paired-end reads came from each sample. TCRdb re-analysed the 5' RACE reads in MiXCR, keeping a single row per CDR3 protein. Of about 680,000 distinct CDR3 sequences in the sample, around half were seen once. The study recruited healthy Caucasian donors from Russia who were aged about 6 to 95. Researchers collected ten milliliters of peripheral blood from every single donor.

The chain joins TRBV24-1 to TRBJ2-1; TRBD1 might be the D (5 bases). This sequence originates from a woman aged 60-75 years in good health. The material sequenced was blood. DNA of the CDR3: TGTGCCACCAGTGATTTCTCGACAGCCTACAATGAGCAGTTCTTC. It is translated as CATSDFSTAYNEQFF.